The 29 T cell receptor beta chains below were found in one sample sequenced in a study of cytomegalovirus exposure and HLA in healthy donors. Researchers ran the PCR with 60 Vbeta and 13 Jbeta primers. Assay: immunoSEQ multiplex PCR; the TCRdb copy retains only in-frame clones and omits some. The listing records 38,000 or so clones. The sequenced material came from PBMCs. The receptors here all came from a man aged 35 to 55 in good health and CMV-seropositive.

The V and J genes are TRBV5-1 and TRBJ2-5; 8 nucleotides line up with TRBD2. In germline, CDR1 is SGHRS, CDR2 YFSETQ. Trimming removed 4 bases from V and 1 base from J; junction bases left unmatched: 6. The CDR3 extends over 15 amino acids. CDR3 nucleotides: TGCGCCAGCAGCACGCCCACTAGCGGCCAAGAGACCCAGTACTTC. Translating gives CASSTPTSGQETQYF.

The rearrangement links TRBV7-2 to TRBJ2-7; possible D gene TRBD1, 6 bases. CDR1 SGHTA and CDR2 FQGNSA come from the germline V gene. The CDR3 sequence is 13 residues long. Trimming left V 6 bases short and J 2 bases short, with 11 bases between. The CDR3: CASREWTAYEQYF. The CDR3 bases are TGTGCCAGCAGGGAGTGGACAGCCTACGAGCAGTACTTC.

The genes are TRBV30 and TRBJ2-7; 8 bases align to TRBD1. Losses at the gene ends were 3 bases for V and 4 bases for J; bases not matched to a gene: 17. The length of the CDR3 is 17 residues. CDR1 and CDR2 (germline): GTSNPN, SVGIG (reference sequence). The CDR3 coding sequence is TGTGCCTGGAGCGATCACATCCAACAGGGGGGTATATACGAGCAGTACTTC. It encodes CAWSDHIQQGGIYEQYF.

The chain is built from TRBV18 and TRBJ2-3; 8 bases align to TRBD1. Germline CDR1 KGHSH, CDR2 LQKENI. V trimming: 4 bases; J trimming: 2 bases; junction bases outside the gene matches: 5. This CDR3 contains 15 residues. The CDR3 DNA sequence: TGTGCCAGCTCACGGGGGACAGGCTCCACAGATACGCAGTATTTT. This gives the protein CASSRGTGSTDTQYF.

The J gene is TRBJ2-3, the V gene TRBV5-1, with TRBD1 matching over 9 bases. There are 16 residues in the CDR3. V trimming: 4 bases; J trimming: 3 bases; junction bases outside the gene matches: 9. Looked up from germline, CDR1 is SGHRS and CDR2 is YFSETQ. This CDR3 is CASSGRTGEWTDTQYF. CDR3 nucleotide sequence: TGCGCCAGCAGCGGAAGGACAGGGGAGTGGACAGATACGCAGTATTTT. Drawing the rest from reference TRBV5-1 and TRBJ2-3, the complete variable domain is KAGVTQTPRYLIKTRGQQVTLSCSPISGHRSVSWYQQTPGQGLQFLFEYFSETQRNKGNFPGRFSGRQFSNSRSEMNVSTLELGDSALYLCASSGRTGEWTDTQYFGPGTRLTVL.

V and J are TRBV21-1 and TRBJ1-2. TRBV21-1 is tagged as a pseudogene. This CDR3 is 16 amino acids long. The CDR3: CASSMGLREDESGYTF. As DNA, the CDR3 is TGTGCCAGCAGCATGGGGCTTCGGGAGGACGAGAGTGGCTACACCTTC.

CDR3 residues: CASSPAEAASAPDTQYF. DNA for the CDR3: TGTGCCAGCAGTCCCGCGGAAGCGGCCTCGGCCCCAGATACGCAGTATTTT. V and J are TRBV28 and TRBJ2-3; D might be TRBD2 (5 bases). The germline V and J ends were trimmed by 5 bases and 4 bases, with 22 bases remaining between them. This CDR3 spans 17 amino acids. Germline CDR1 and CDR2: MDHEN and SYDVKM.

The rearrangement uses TRBV6-4 and TRBJ2-1; D perhaps matches TRBD1 (6 bases). There are 13 residues in the CDR3. Germline V CDR1 and CDR2: MRHNA, SNTAGT. V was clipped by 3 bases and J by 7 bases, with 10 bases between them. The CDR3 sequence: CASSEQGWNEQFF. The CDR3 coding sequence is TGTGCCAGCAGTGAACAGGGTTGGAATGAGCAGTTCTTC.

This chain uses TRBV5-1 with TRBJ2-2, with D unclear. Germline assignment: CDR1 SGHRS and CDR2 YFSETQ. V was cut by 0 bases and J by 1 base, with 10 bases left in between. This CDR3 is built from 16 residues. CDR3 loop: CASSLGHAGNTGELFF. In nucleotides, the CDR3 is TGCGCCAGCAGCTTGGGCCACGCAGGGAACACCGGGGAGCTGTTTTTT.

The chain employs TRBV6-1 and TRBJ1-3; 7 bases are a match to TRBD1. Germline trimming cut 11 bases from V and 0 bases from J; bases unmatched to any gene: 7. CDR1 and CDR2 from the germline V gene are MNHNS and SASEGT. This CDR3 contains 14 residues. DNA of the CDR3: TGTGCCTCCCTAGGACAGGTCTCTGGAAACACCATATATTTT. Translated: CASLGQVSGNTIYF.

The chain has TRBV30 and TRBJ2-5; 12 bases map to TRBD1. V trimming: 2 bases; J trimming: 11 bases; junction bases outside the gene matches: 12. The CDR3 is 15 residues long. The germline gives CDR1 GTSNPN, CDR2 SVGIG (reference sequence). Written as DNA, the CDR3 is TGTGCCTGGAGTCCCGGGACAGGGGGCCCCTTTGGGCAGTACTTC. This translates into CAWSPGTGGPFGQYF.

A remark on this clone: Its ends do not fully match the called genes, so a read error is possible. The chain recombines TRBV6-5 with TRBJ1-3, with D possibly being TRBD1 (6 bases). The CDR3 consists of 16 residues. Germline V CDR1 and CDR2: MNHEY, SVGAGI. The CDR3 nucleotides read TGTGCCAGCAGTTTAAGACAGGATCGCTCTGGAAACGCCATATATTTT. Translated, it gives CASSLRQDRSGNAIYF.

The chain is built from TRBV10-3 and TRBJ2-2, with D possibly being TRBD2 (5 bases). The CDR3 covers 13 residues. The germline V and J ends were trimmed by 8 bases and 4 bases, with 11 bases remaining between them. Germline V gives CDR1 ENHRY, CDR2 SYGVKD. CDR3 protein: CAIQDAGTGELFF. In DNA form, the CDR3 reads TGTGCCATCCAGGACGCGGGCACCGGGGAGCTGTTTTTT.

This chain's CDR3 is CASSQQGSEAFF. DNA for the CDR3: TGCGCCAGCAGCCAACAGGGATCTGAAGCTTTCTTT. The genes are TRBV5-1 and TRBJ1-1; D is perhaps TRBD1 (6 bases). V dropped 4 bases and J dropped 6 bases, with 10 bases sitting between them. Germline-derived CDR1 and CDR2 are SGHRS and YFSETQ. The CDR3 is 12 amino acids.

The chain combines TRBV21-1 with TRBJ1-1; whether TRBD1, the table's D call, matches the DNA was not checked. TRBV21-1 is flagged as a pseudogene. The CDR3 is made up of 15 amino acids. In nucleotides, the CDR3 is TGTGCCAGCAGCAAAGAGTCCCGACAGTTTCCAGAAGCTTTCTTT. Its protein product is CASSKESRQFPEAFF.

The chain couples TRBV5-8 to TRBJ2-7, with a possible D match to TRBD1 (6 bases). The V end lost 3 bases, the J end lost 3 bases, and 19 bases lay between the germline ends. The CDR3 is 16 residues long. CDR1 is SGHTS, CDR2 YDEGEE, per germline. The CDR3 sequence: CASSSTAATGFYEQYF. In DNA, the CDR3 is TGTGCCAGCAGCTCAACCGCTGCGACAGGCTTCTACGAGCAGTACTTC.

V and J are TRBV19 and TRBJ1-1; D unresolved. The germline V and J ends were trimmed by 4 bases and 1 base, with 7 bases remaining between them. Germline values: CDR1 LNHDA, CDR2 SQIVND (reference sequence). CDR3 length: 13 amino acids. CDR3 in DNA: TGTGCCAGTAGTAGAGACGGGAACACTGAAGCTTTCTTT. Its protein is CASSRDGNTEAFF.

The rearrangement joins TRBV30 to TRBJ2-7; D not resolved. The germline V gene encodes CDR1 GTSNPN and CDR2 SVGIG (reference sequence). CDR3 size: 12 residues. Trimming took off 1 base at V and 0 bases at J, with 4 bases between the two ends. CDR3 amino acids: CAWSDYSYEQYF. Here the CDR3 DNA reads TGTGCCTGGAGTGACTACTCCTACGAGCAGTACTTC.

This chain connects TRBV5-4 to TRBJ1-1, with 10 bases fitting TRBD1. CDR1 and CDR2 (germline): SGHNT, YYREEE (reference sequence). Trimming took 1 base from V and 10 from J; bases not matched to a gene: 7. The CDR3 has 14 amino acids. This CDR3 is CASSLMGQGSAAFF. The CDR3 region has the DNA TGTGCCAGCAGCTTGATGGGACAGGGGAGTGCAGCTTTCTTT. Complete variable domain (other parts from reference TRBV5-4 and TRBJ1-1): ETGVTQSPTHLIKTRGQQVTLRCSSQSGHNTVSWYQQALGQGPQFIFQYYREEENGRGNFPPRFSGLQFPNYSSELNVNALELDDSALYLCASSLMGQGSAAFFGQGTRLTVV.

The CDR3 DNA reads TGTGCCAGCAGTGTGACAGGGGTACACTATGGCTACACCTTC. Its protein product is CASSVTGVHYGYTF. The chain links TRBV6-8 to TRBJ1-2; 8 bases align to TRBD1. Germline assignment: CDR1 MNHGY and CDR2 SAAAGT. The CDR3 spans 14 residues. J lost 3 bases, V lost 5 bases, and 5 bases had no gene match.

The chain joins TRBV5-4 to TRBJ2-2, with 10 bases that match TRBD2. The CDR3 runs 17 residues. CDR1 SGHNT and CDR2 YYREEE come from the germline V gene (reference sequence). V dropped 3 bases and J dropped 2; count of bases not matched to a gene: 7. The CDR3 coding sequence is TGTGCCAGCAGCTCCCCCACTAGCGGGGTTAACACCGGGGAGCTGTTTTTT. Translated, it gives CASSSPTSGVNTGELFF.

V is TRBV18 and J is TRBJ2-1; weak D call: TRBD2 (6 bases). The CDR3 loop spans 16 amino acids. Germline-derived CDR1 and CDR2 are KGHSH and LQKENI. With 0 bases removed from V and 4 bases from J, the gap between germline ends came to 13 bases. CDR3 bases: TGTGCCAGCTCACCACCGGCCCGGGGGTCGTACAATGAGCAGTTCTTC. Translation: CASSPPARGSYNEQFF.

The rearrangement links TRBV2 to TRBJ2-3; weak D call: TRBD1 (5 bases). V lost 5 bases to trimming and J lost 3 bases, with 9 bases between them. Per the germline V gene, CDR1 is SNHLY and CDR2 is FYNNEI. The CDR3 runs to 13 residues. CDR3 sequence (DNA): TGTGCCAGCAGTAGGGGTGGGACAGATACGCAGTATTTT. Encoded protein: CASSRGGTDTQYF.

This chain links TRBV6-1 with TRBJ2-7; no reliable D call. CDR1 MNHNS and CDR2 SASEGT come from the germline V gene. The CDR3 totals 13 residues. The V end was cut by 2 bases, the J end by 3 bases, with 8 bases between. CDR3 sequence: CASSERFNYEQYF. DNA of the CDR3: TGTGCCAGCAGTGAACGGTTCAACTACGAGCAGTACTTC.

The V call is TRBV4-2, the J call TRBJ2-3, with D unresolved. CDR3 length: 14 residues. The germline V gene has CDR1 LGHNA and CDR2 YNFKEQ. The ends were cut back, 0 bases at V and 0 bases at J, with 4 bases in the middle. The CDR3 reads CASSQDFSTDTQYF. The CDR3 coding sequence is TGTGCCAGCAGCCAAGACTTCAGCACAGATACGCAGTATTTT.

Written as DNA, the CDR3 is TGTGCCAGCTCCCCCGGGACATCCCCTTACAATGAGCAGTTCTTC. It codes for CASSPGTSPYNEQFF. This chain links TRBV18 with TRBJ2-1, with D perhaps TRBD1 (6 bases). The CDR3 loop spans 15 amino acids. Germline CDR1 KGHSH, CDR2 LQKENI. The V end was cut by 6 bases, the J end by 4 bases, with 16 bases between.

The chain has TRBV5-6 and TRBJ2-1; 7 bases agree with TRBD2. The germline CDR1 and CDR2 sequences are SGHDT and YYEEEE. The CDR3 has 14 residues. V dropped 4 bases and J dropped 5; count of bases not matched to a gene: 6. The CDR3 loop is CASSPRTRNNEQFF. CDR3 DNA sequence: TGTGCCAGCAGCCCCCGGACTAGAAACAATGAGCAGTTCTTC.

The chain has TRBV27 and TRBJ2-2; D unclear. Germline V gene data show CDR1 as MNHEY and CDR2 as SMNVEV (reference sequence). Trimming removed 4 bases at V and 2 bases at J, with 8 bases between. The CDR3 runs to 14 residues. The CDR3 is CASSWADNTGELFF. CDR3 nucleotides: TGTGCCAGCAGTTGGGCCGATAACACCGGGGAGCTGTTTTTT.

This sequence joins TRBV30 and TRBJ2-3; the D gene is possibly TRBD2 (6 bases). This CDR3 is 13 amino acids long. The germline V and J ends were trimmed by 2 bases and 0 bases, with 6 bases remaining between them. Germline V gives CDR1 GTSNPN, CDR2 SVGIG (reference sequence). The CDR3 loop is CAWSSGSTDTQYF. The CDR3 nucleotides are TGTGCCTGGAGTAGCGGGAGCACAGATACGCAGTATTTT.